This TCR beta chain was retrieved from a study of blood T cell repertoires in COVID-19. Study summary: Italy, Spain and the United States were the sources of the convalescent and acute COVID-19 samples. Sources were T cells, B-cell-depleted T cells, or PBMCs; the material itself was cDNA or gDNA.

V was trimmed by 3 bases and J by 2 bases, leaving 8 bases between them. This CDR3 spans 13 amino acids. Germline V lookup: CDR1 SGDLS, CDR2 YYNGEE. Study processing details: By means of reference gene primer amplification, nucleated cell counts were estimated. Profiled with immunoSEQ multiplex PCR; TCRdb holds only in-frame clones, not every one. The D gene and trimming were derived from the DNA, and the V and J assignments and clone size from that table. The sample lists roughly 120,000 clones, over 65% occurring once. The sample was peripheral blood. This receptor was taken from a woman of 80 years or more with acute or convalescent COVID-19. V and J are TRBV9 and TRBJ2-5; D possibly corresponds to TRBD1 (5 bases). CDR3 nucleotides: TGTGCCAGCAGCGCGCAGGGTCAAGAGACCCAGTACTTC. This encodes CASSAQGQETQYF.